This T cell receptor beta chain emerged from a study of sequential checkpoint blockade in melanoma. CDR3 length: 16 residues. The junction had 13 bases not matched to a gene; V was cut back by 4 bases and J by 5 bases. Germline CDR1 and CDR2: WSHSY and SAAADI. Treatment: randomized to nivolumab then ipilimumab (arm A) or the reverse (arm B). Assay used: immunoSEQ multiplex PCR; TCRdb lists only in-frame clones, some missing. This sample yields about 14,000 clones, of which less than 55% are seen a single time; 15% to 20% belongs to the top ten. The sequences come from CD8+ T cells sorted from blood (inferred from file names), collected from a patient given nivolumab and ipilimumab in sequence. The V and J genes are TRBV10-2 and TRBJ1-2; 7 bases fit TRBD1. The receptor was isolated from a human donor with melanoma. CDR3 loop: CASSGGRDSFWYGYTF. CDR3 sequence (DNA): TGCGCCAGCAGTGGGGGTCGGGACAGTTTTTGGTATGGCTACACCTTC.